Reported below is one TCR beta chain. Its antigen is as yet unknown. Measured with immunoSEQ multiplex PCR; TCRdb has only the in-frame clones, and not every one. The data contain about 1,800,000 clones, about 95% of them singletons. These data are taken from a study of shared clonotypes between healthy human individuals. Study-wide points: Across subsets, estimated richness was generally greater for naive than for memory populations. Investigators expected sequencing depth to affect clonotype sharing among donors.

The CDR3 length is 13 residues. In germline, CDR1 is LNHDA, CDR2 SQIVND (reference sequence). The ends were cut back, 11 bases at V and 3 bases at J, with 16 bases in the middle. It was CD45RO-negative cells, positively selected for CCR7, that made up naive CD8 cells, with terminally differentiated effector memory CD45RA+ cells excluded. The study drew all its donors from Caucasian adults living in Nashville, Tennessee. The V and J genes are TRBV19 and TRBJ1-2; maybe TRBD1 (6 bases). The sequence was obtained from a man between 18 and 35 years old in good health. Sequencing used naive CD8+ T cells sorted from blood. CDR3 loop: CASWLGGHYGYTF. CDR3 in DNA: TGTGCCTCTTGGCTCGGGGGGCACTATGGCTACACCTTC.